This TCR beta chain originates from a study of blood T cell repertoires in COVID-19. The wider study: Sites in the United States, Italy and Spain provided acute and convalescent COVID-19 samples. T cells, B-cell-depleted T cells, or PBMCs provided the cDNA or gDNA that served as material.

Authors' processing steps: Cell counts per sample came from amplifying reference gene primers. Data came from immunoSEQ multiplex PCR; TCRdb stores just in-frame clones and leaves some out. V and J calls and clone size are those listed in that table; D and trimming were worked out from the DNA. Found here are 300,000 to 350,000 clones, roughly 87% of them singletons; the top ten hold about 2%. This CDR3 spans 14 amino acids. In germline, CDR1 is SQVTM, CDR2 ANQGSEA. V dropped 4 bases and J dropped 7; count of bases not matched to a gene: 7. The clonotype was recovered from a man between 18 and 29 years old with active or convalescent COVID-19. Sample: peripheral blood. The chain uses TRBV29-1 and TRBJ1-4; 9 bases agree with TRBD1. The CDR3 here is CSVGFGTGSEKLFF. In DNA form, the CDR3 reads TGCAGCGTTGGGTTCGGGACAGGGAGTGAAAAACTGTTTTTT. Full variable domain (missing parts from reference TRBV29-1 and TRBJ1-4): SAVISQKPSRDICQRGTSLTIQCQVDSQVTMMFWYRQQPGQSLTLIATANQGSEATYESGFVIDKFPISRPNLTFSTLTVSNMSPEDSSIYLCSVGFGTGSEKLFFGSGTQLSVL.